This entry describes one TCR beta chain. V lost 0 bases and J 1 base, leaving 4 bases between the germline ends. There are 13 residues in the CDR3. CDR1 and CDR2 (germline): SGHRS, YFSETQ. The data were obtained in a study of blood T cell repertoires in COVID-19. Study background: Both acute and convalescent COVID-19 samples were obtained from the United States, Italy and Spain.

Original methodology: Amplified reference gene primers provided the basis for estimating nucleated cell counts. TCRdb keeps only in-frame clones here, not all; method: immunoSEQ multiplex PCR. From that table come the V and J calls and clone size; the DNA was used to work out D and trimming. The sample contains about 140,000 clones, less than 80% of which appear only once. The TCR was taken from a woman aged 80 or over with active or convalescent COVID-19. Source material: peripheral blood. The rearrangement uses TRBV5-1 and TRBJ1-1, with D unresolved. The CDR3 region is CASSLGRNTEAFF. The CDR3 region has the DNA TGCGCCAGCAGCTTGGGCAGGAACACTGAAGCTTTCTTT. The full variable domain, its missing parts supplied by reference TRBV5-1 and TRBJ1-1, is KAGVTQTPRYLIKTRGQQVTLSCSPISGHRSVSWYQQTPGQGLQFLFEYFSETQRNKGNFPGRFSGRQFSNSRSEMNVSTLELGDSALYLCASSLGRNTEAFFGQGTRLTVV.